These 14 T cell receptor beta chains came from one sample sequenced in a study of identifying expanded T cells in peripheral blood. Profiled with immunoSEQ multiplex PCR; TCRdb holds only in-frame clones, not every one. Of 95,000 to 100,000 clones detected, around 88% appear once; the ten largest clones hold 17%. Sequenced input: blood. These receptors originate from a person aged 18 to 70 in good health.

V usage is TRBV4-3 and J usage is TRBJ2-6; TRBD2 might be the D (7 bases). Germline V gene lookup returns CDR1 LGHNA and CDR2 YSLEER. This CDR3 is built from 18 residues. V was shortened by 4 bases and J by 0 bases, with 16 bases between the two germline ends. CDR3 nucleotides: TGCGCCAGCAGCCGGACGGGGGGCCTAAGCTCTGGGGCCAACGTCCTGACTTTC. It specifies CASSRTGGLSSGANVLTF.

This clone was picked up one time. V usage is TRBV28 and J usage is TRBJ2-7; tentatively, D is TRBD2 (6 bases). The germline gives CDR1 MDHEN, CDR2 SYDVKM. Trimming took 9 bases from V and 0 from J, leaving 21 bases between them. The length of the CDR3 is 16 residues. The CDR3 region has the DNA TGTGCCAGTAGAGCTATGGGACTGCCAAGCTCCTACGAGCAGTACTTC. Protein product: CASRAMGLPSSYEQYF.

V usage is TRBV2 and J usage is TRBJ2-7; TRBD1 matches 10 bases. The J segment lost 4 bases and the V segment lost 5 bases, leaving 2 bases of the junction unmatched. Germline-derived CDR1 and CDR2 are SNHLY and FYNNEI. The CDR3 extends over 13 amino acids. In DNA, the CDR3 is TGTGCCAGCAGTTGGACAGGGGGATACGAGCAGTACTTC. This encodes CASSWTGGYEQYF.

V gene TRBV5-5 combines with J gene TRBJ2-5, with D hard to call. Per the germline V gene, CDR1 is SGHKS and CDR2 is YYEKEE (reference sequence). The germline V and J ends were trimmed by 4 bases and 5 bases, with 15 bases remaining between them. This CDR3 is 14 amino acids long. CDR3 nucleotides: TGTGCCAGCAGCCCCAAGGCACGGCGGGAGACCCAGTACTTC. Its translation: CASSPKARRETQYF.

The rearrangement links TRBV18 to TRBJ2-5; TRBD2 is a possible D gene (6 bases). Germline CDR1 and CDR2: KGHSH and LQKENI. V lost 1 base and J lost 3, with 12 bases in between. The CDR3 has 15 amino acids. In DNA, the CDR3 is TGTGCCAGCTCACCACTCCAGGGAGGCGAAGAGACCCAGTACTTC. Protein sequence: CASSPLQGGEETQYF.

This clone was seen a few times. The chain links TRBV19 to TRBJ1-6; D not resolved. V was pared by 4 bases and J by 7 bases, with 8 bases between. Per germline, CDR1 LNHDA and CDR2 SQIVND (reference sequence). The CDR3 extends over 13 amino acids. The CDR3 region is CASSTMGNSPLHF. CDR3 nucleotides: TGTGCCAGTAGTACTATGGGGAATTCACCCCTCCACTTT.

V and J are TRBV5-4 and TRBJ2-7, with 8 bases identical to TRBD1. V shed 2 bases and J 5 bases; nucleotides not matched to a gene: 9. This CDR3 is 15 amino acids long. Germline CDR1 SGHNT, CDR2 YYREEE (reference sequence). CDR3 residues: CASSFMSAGGNEQYF. Here the CDR3 DNA reads TGTGCCAGCAGCTTTATGAGTGCAGGGGGCAACGAGCAGTACTTC. The full variable domain, in which reference TRBV5-4 and TRBJ2-7 provide the parts outside the CDR3, is ETGVTQSPTHLIKTRGQQVTLRCSSQSGHNTVSWYQQALGQGPQFIFQYYREEENGRGNFPPRFSGLQFPNYSSELNVNALELDDSALYLCASSFMSAGGNEQYFGPGTRLTVT.

The genes are TRBV13 and TRBJ2-7; a possible D gene is TRBD2 (5 bases). The CDR3 sequence is 13 residues long. Germline CDR1 and CDR2: PRHDT and FYEKMQ (reference sequence). Trimming took 5 bases from V and 7 from J, leaving 15 bases between them. This CDR3 is CASSVPGSREQYF. The DNA of the CDR3 is TGTGCCAGCAGCGTACCGGGGTCGAGAGAGCAGTACTTC.

The V gene is TRBV5-4, the J gene TRBJ2-7, with D maybe TRBD2 (6 bases). The CDR3 is made up of 14 amino acids. Trimming took off 4 bases at V and 5 bases at J, with 16 bases between the two ends. From germline, CDR1 is SGHNT and CDR2 YYREEE (reference sequence). The CDR3, as DNA: TGTGCCAGCAGCAGCGGGCCGAGTAATAACGAGCAGTACTTC. Translating gives CASSSGPSNNEQYF.

This chain connects TRBV25-1 to TRBJ2-5, with 8 bases lining up with TRBD1. The CDR3 is 14 residues long. Losses at the gene ends were 4 bases for V and 6 bases for J; bases not matched to a gene: 7. CDR1 and CDR2 from the germline V gene are MGHDK and SYGVNS. CDR3: CASSGQGSMKTQYF. The CDR3 DNA reads TGTGCCAGCAGTGGACAGGGGTCAATGAAGACCCAGTACTTC.

The V and J genes are TRBV5-1 and TRBJ1-3; 9 nucleotides align to TRBD1. V lost 0 bases, J lost 2 bases, and 0 bases stayed unmatched. Germline lookup yields CDR1 SGHRS and CDR2 YFSETQ. This CDR3 contains 15 residues. For the CDR3, the DNA is TGCGCCAGCAGCTTGGGGACAGGGGCTGGAAACACCATATATTTT. It specifies CASSLGTGAGNTIYF.

This chain joins TRBV10-1 and TRBJ2-2, with no clear D. The CDR3 consists of 13 residues. The germline gives CDR1 WNHNN, CDR2 SYGVQD (reference sequence). With 5 bases removed from V and 3 bases from J, the gap between germline ends came to 7 bases. The CDR3 DNA follows: TGCGCCAGCAGTAGTTTGGACACCGGGGAGCTGTTTTTT. Residues: CASSSLDTGELFF.

The V and J genes are TRBV7-9 and TRBJ2-7; 8 bases line up with TRBD1. CDR1 is SEHNR and CDR2 is FQNEAQ in the germline V gene (reference sequence). The CDR3 extends over 16 amino acids. V gave up 4 bases and J gave up 0 bases; unmatched junction bases: 8. DNA for the CDR3: TGTGCCAGCAGCTCTATCGGACAGGGTAACTCCTACGAGCAGTACTTC. It yields the protein CASSSIGQGNSYEQYF.

The chain has TRBV7-8 and TRBJ1-3; no reliable D call. The germline CDR1 and CDR2 sequences are SGHVS and FQNEAQ. V lost 8 bases, J lost 0 bases, and 8 bases lay in between. The CDR3 spans 13 residues. DNA of the CDR3: TGTGCCAGCGGCGGTTCCTCTGGAAACACCATATATTTT. It yields the protein CASGGSSGNTIYF. The whole variable domain, filled in from reference TRBV7-8 and TRBJ1-3, reads GAGVSQSPRYKVAKRGQDVALRCDPISGHVSLFWYQQALGQGPEFLTYFQNEAQLDKSGLPSDRFFAERPEGSVSTLKIQRTQQEDSAVYLCASGGSSGNTIYFGEGSWLTVV.